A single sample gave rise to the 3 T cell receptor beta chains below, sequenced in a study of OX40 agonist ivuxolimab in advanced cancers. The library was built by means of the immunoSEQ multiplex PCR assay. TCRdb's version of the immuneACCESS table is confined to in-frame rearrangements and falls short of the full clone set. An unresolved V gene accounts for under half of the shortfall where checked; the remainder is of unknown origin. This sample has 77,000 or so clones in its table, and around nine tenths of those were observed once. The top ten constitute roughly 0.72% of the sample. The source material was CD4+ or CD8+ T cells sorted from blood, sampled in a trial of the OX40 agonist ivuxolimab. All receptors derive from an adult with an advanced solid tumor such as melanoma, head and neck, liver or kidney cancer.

The CDR3 region is CASSRDRGGEQFF. As DNA, the CDR3 is TGTGCCAGCAGTAGGGACAGGGGAGGTGAGCAGTTCTTC. The chain combines TRBV6-1 with TRBJ2-1, with 10 positions matching TRBD1. V lost 5 bases to trimming and J lost 9 bases; unmatched junction nucleotides: 4. Germline V lookup: CDR1 MNHNS, CDR2 SASEGT. The CDR3 has 13 residues.

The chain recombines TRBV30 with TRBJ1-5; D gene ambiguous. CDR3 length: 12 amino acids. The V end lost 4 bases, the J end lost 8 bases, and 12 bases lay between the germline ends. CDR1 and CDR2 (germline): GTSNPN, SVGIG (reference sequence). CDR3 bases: TGTGCCTGGAACAACCTCGGCGAGCCCCAGCATTTT. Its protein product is CAWNNLGEPQHF. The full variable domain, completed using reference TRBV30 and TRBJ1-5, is SQTIHQWPATLVQPVGSPLSLECTVEGTSNPNLYWYRQAAGRGLQLLFYSVGIGQISSEVPQNLSASRPQDRQFILSSKKLLLSDSGFYLCAWNNLGEPQHFGDGTRLSIL.

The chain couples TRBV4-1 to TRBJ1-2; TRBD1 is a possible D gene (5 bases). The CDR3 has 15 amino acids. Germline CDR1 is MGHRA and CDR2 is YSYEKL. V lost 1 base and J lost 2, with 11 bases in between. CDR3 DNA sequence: TGCGCCAGCAGCCAAGTGGGGCACTCCAACTATGGCTACACCTTC. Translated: CASSQVGHSNYGYTF.